Presented here are 10 T cell receptor beta chains from one specimen sequenced in a study of blood T cell repertoires in COVID-19 (dated by TCRdb to 2018 to 2020). Library construction relied on the immunoSEQ multiplex PCR assay. What TCRdb holds here is the immuneACCESS table cut down to in-frame rearrangements. Part of the clones is not present; checked against another copy, under half of the missing clones reflect an unresolved V gene, and the others are unexplained. In this sample the table shows more than 25,000 clones, 65% to 90% of which occur a single time. Approximately 23% of the sample is in the top ten clones. The sequenced sample was peripheral blood. These TCRs come from a human donor in a cohort sampled during active COVID-19.

The gene calls are TRBV2 and TRBJ2-3, with D possibly being TRBD2 (6 bases). Per the germline V gene, CDR1 is SNHLY and CDR2 is FYNNEI. CDR3 length equals 15 residues. V was cut by 7 bases and J by 1 base, with 15 bases left in between. CDR3 loop: CASTYAGSRTDTQYF. The CDR3 coding sequence is TGTGCCAGCACCTACGCGGGGAGCCGCACAGATACGCAGTATTTT.

The chain's CDR3 is CATRARGREDTQYF. CDR3 nucleotides: TGTGCCACCCGGGCCAGGGGGCGGGAAGATACGCAGTATTTT. The chain has TRBV19 and TRBJ2-3; 8 bases are shared with TRBD1. V shed 10 bases and J 5 bases; nucleotides not matched to a gene: 11. Germline V lookup: CDR1 LNHDA, CDR2 SQIVND (reference sequence). This CDR3 has 14 amino acids.

V is TRBV30 and J is TRBJ1-5; TRBD1 is a possible D gene (6 bases). This CDR3 comprises 14 residues. V was shortened by 0 bases and J by 4 bases, with 10 bases between the two germline ends. Per germline, CDR1 GTSNPN and CDR2 SVGIG (reference sequence). The CDR3 nucleotides are TGTGCCTGGAGTGTACAGGGAGGGAATCAGCCCCAGCATTTT. It translates to CAWSVQGGNQPQHF.

The rearrangement uses TRBV4-3 and TRBJ2-7; 7 bases align to TRBD1. V lost 0 bases to trimming and J lost 1 base; unmatched junction nucleotides: 9. This CDR3 has 17 residues. Germline CDR1 is LGHNA and CDR2 is YSLEER. This CDR3 is CASSQEFRTGFSYEQYF. The CDR3 DNA follows: TGCGCCAGCAGCCAAGAGTTCAGGACAGGTTTTTCCTACGAGCAGTACTTC.

V gene TRBV3-1 (or the pseudogene TRBV3-2) combines with J gene TRBJ2-2; 9 bases fit TRBD1. Germline assignment: CDR1 LGHDT and CDR2 YNNKEL (reference sequence). The CDR3 sequence is 16 residues long. The V segment lost 3 bases and the J segment 6 bases; nucleotides outside the gene matches: 8. The CDR3 region is CASSQDSGTGPGELFF. The CDR3 DNA reads TGTGCCAGCAGCCAGGATTCCGGGACAGGGCCCGGGGAGCTGTTTTTT.

The chain links TRBV5-5 to TRBJ2-5; 7 bases match TRBD2. J lost 1 base, V lost 1 base, and 4 bases had no gene match. Germline values: CDR1 SGHKS, CDR2 YYEKEE (reference sequence). The CDR3 has 15 residues. The CDR3 is CASSLSWGGQETQYF. The CDR3 DNA follows: TGTGCCAGCAGCTTGTCGTGGGGGGGCCAAGAGACCCAGTACTTC.

The chain recombines TRBV11-2 with TRBJ2-3, with 9 bases matching TRBD2. V lost 2 bases to trimming and J lost 2 bases; unmatched junction nucleotides: 11. This CDR3 is 18 amino acids long. CDR1 and CDR2 (germline): SGHAT, FQNNGV. CDR3 nucleotide sequence: TGTGCCAGCAGCTTAATAGCGGGGGCCGCTAGCCTCACAGATACGCAGTATTTT. Residues: CASSLIAGAASLTDTQYF.

The J gene is TRBJ1-1, the V gene TRBV10-1; 8 nucleotides align to TRBD1. CDR1 and CDR2 from the germline V gene are WNHNN and SYGVQD (reference sequence). V trimming: 11 bases; J trimming: 0 bases; junction bases outside the gene matches: 17. The CDR3 is made up of 17 amino acids. For the CDR3, the DNA is TGCGCCCGACCTAAGGGGACAGGTTTTCCGATGAACACTGAAGCTTTCTTT. It encodes CARPKGTGFPMNTEAFF.

The chain joins TRBV19 to TRBJ2-1; D possibly corresponds to TRBD1 (6 bases). The CDR3 has 15 residues. Between the trimmed V and J ends, which lost 5 bases and 7 bases, there was a span of 18 bases. Germline V gene lookup returns CDR1 LNHDA and CDR2 SQIVND (reference sequence). The CDR3 sequence is CASSAQGLEGNEQFF. The CDR3 DNA reads as TGTGCCAGTAGTGCGCAGGGGCTAGAAGGGAATGAGCAGTTCTTC.

The gene calls are TRBV4-1 and TRBJ2-7, with a tentative D call TRBD1 (5 bases). The V gene's germline CDR1 is MGHRA and CDR2 YSYEKL. V was shortened by 0 bases and J by 4 bases, with 10 bases between the two germline ends. The CDR3 is 14 residues long. CDR3 region: CASSQEQDPYEQYF. The CDR3 region has the DNA TGCGCCAGCAGCCAAGAACAGGATCCGTACGAGCAGTACTTC.